Below are 4 T cell receptor beta chains sequenced from a single sample in a study of T cells after yellow fever vaccination. Each CDR3 protein is one row after TCRdb ran MiXCR on the 5' RACE reads. The table lists a few hundred thousand distinct CDR3 sequences, less than 9.5% of them singletons. The material sequenced was PBMCs, taken about 49 days after the first yellow fever vaccination. The receptors stem from a man aged 18 to 29 who received the YFV17D yellow fever vaccine.

The V call is TRBV6-2 or TRBV6-3, the J call TRBJ2-3; a weak D match, TRBD1 (5 bases). Germline loops: CDR1 MNHEY, CDR2 SVGEGT. V lost 4 bases to trimming and J lost 3 bases, with 11 bases between them. The CDR3 has 14 residues. CDR3 nucleotides: TGTGCCAGCAGTTGGGGCAGGGAAACAGATACGCAGTATTTT. It translates to CASSWGRETDTQYF.

This clonotype was seen a few times. The rearrangement links TRBV10-3 to TRBJ1-2; possible D gene TRBD1, 5 bases. This CDR3 spans 14 amino acids. With 3 bases removed from V and 4 bases from J, the gap between germline ends came to 12 bases. Germline loops: CDR1 ENHRY, CDR2 SYGVKD. CDR3 DNA: TGTGCCATCAGTGACCTCGACAGCCTCTATGGCTACACCTTC. Its translation is CAISDLDSLYGYTF.

This clonotype was counted between two and nine times. The chain links TRBV7-2 to TRBJ2-2, with 9 bases that match TRBD2. The CDR3 has 16 amino acids. Unmatched junction bases numbered 4, after V lost 1 base and J lost 4 bases. Germline V CDR1 and CDR2: SGHTA, FQGNSA. DNA of the CDR3: TGTGCCAGCAGCTTAGGCGGGGGGGCGACCACCGGGGAGCTGTTTTTT. This sequence encodes CASSLGGGATTGELFF.

The chain uses TRBV27 and TRBJ2-1; tentatively, D is TRBD1 (5 bases). V was trimmed by 3 bases and J by 6 bases, leaving 12 bases between them. This CDR3 region has 14 residues. Per germline, CDR1 MNHEY and CDR2 SMNVEV (reference sequence). The CDR3 is CASSFRVTGNEQFF. In DNA, the CDR3 is TGTGCCAGCAGTTTTCGGGTAACAGGCAATGAGCAGTTCTTC.